This T cell receptor (beta chain) was sequenced in a study of T cell responses to AZD1222 COVID-19 vaccine. Study-wide results and caveats: Donor demographics were predominantly white British with a female majority; clonal diversity may be underestimated. Unmutated variant regions are reportedly the target of nearly half of TCRs that are spike-specific. Following two doses of AZD1222, Spike-specific TCR breadth and depth rose.

As for this clone: Its matching antigen is unknown.

Libraries were prepared by immunoSEQ multiplex PCR; TCRdb keeps only in-frame clonotypes and omits some of them. The sample has over 100,000 clones, roughly 90% seen once. V was clipped by 3 bases and J by 2 bases, with 7 bases between them. The germline gives CDR1 KGHSH, CDR2 LQKENI. The CDR3 is 13 residues long. This specimen consisted of peripheral blood, obtained on day 0 of AZD1222 vaccination. The source is an adult in good health. This chain joins TRBV18 and TRBJ1-2, with D unclear. DNA of the CDR3: TGTGCCAGCTCACCCAGAGCCAACTATGGCTACACCTTC. This codes for CASSPRANYGYTF.